Sequencing of this TCR beta chain was carried out in a study of T cell repertoires in cytomegalovirus infection. Study-wide context: Recently described HLA-C-restricted plus well-studied HLA-B-restricted CMV epitopes were used.

The CDR3 is 16 residues long. The junction had 11 bases not matched to a gene; V was cut back by 4 bases and J by 4 bases. Looked up from germline, CDR1 is MNHEY and CDR2 is SVGEGT. Each CDR3 protein gets one entry after TCRdb re-called the reads with MiXCR. The sample contains about a million distinct CDR3 sequences, roughly 31% of which appear only once. Of note for this clonotype: Its target is not known.

The genes are TRBV6-2 or TRBV6-3 and TRBJ2-7; 9 bases match TRBD2. The sample consisted of cultured CD8+ T cells from PBMCs, taken from culture after CMV antigen stimulation. The source of this sequence is a human donor in good health (CMV status not recorded). Some clones in this sample may be carry-over from other donors' samples. CDR3 sequence reads: CASSSTLAGETYEQYV. In DNA, the CDR3 is TGTGCCAGCAGTTCAACCTTAGCGGGGGAAACATACGAGCAGTACGTC.